The 15 T cell receptor beta chains listed next were all sequenced from one sample in a study of cytomegalovirus exposure and HLA in healthy donors. Researchers ran the PCR with 60 Vbeta and 13 Jbeta primers. Some clones are missing from TCRdb's copy, which holds only in-frame ones; the method was immunoSEQ multiplex PCR. Of around 220,000 clones listed, about 77% are singletons. The specimen was PBMCs. These receptors all come from a woman under 40 in good health and CMV-seronegative.

The gene calls are TRBV7-3 and TRBJ2-5; tentative D call: TRBD2 (5 bases). The CDR3 extends over 14 amino acids. Trimming left V 5 bases short and J 7 bases short, with 17 bases between. CDR1 is SGHTA, CDR2 FQGTGA, per germline. The CDR3 DNA sequence: TGTGCCAGCAGCCCCATATCTAGCTTAGGGACCCAGTACTTC. Protein product: CASSPISSLGTQYF.

The V call is TRBV2, the J call TRBJ1-2; no firm D call. With 3 bases removed from V and 4 bases from J, the gap between germline ends came to 9 bases. The CDR3 has 13 amino acids. Looked up from germline, CDR1 is SNHLY and CDR2 is FYNNEI. This CDR3 is CASSERAPYGYTF. As DNA, the CDR3 is TGTGCCAGCAGTGAGAGGGCTCCCTATGGCTACACCTTC.

The CDR3 bases are TGTGCCAGCAGCTTAGCCCGACTAGCGGGAGAGTACGAGCAGTACTTC. It encodes CASSLARLAGEYEQYF. The chain is built from TRBV7-6 and TRBJ2-7; TRBD2 agrees at 12 bases. CDR3 length equals 16 residues. J lost 4 bases, V lost 0 bases, and 4 bases had no gene match. The germline gives CDR1 SGHVS, CDR2 FNYEAQ. The complete variable domain, with remaining parts taken from reference TRBV7-6 and TRBJ2-7, reads GAGVSQSPRYKVTKRGQDVALRCDPISGHVSLYWYRQALGQGPEFLTYFNYEAQQDKSGLPNDRFSAERPEGSISTLTIQRTEQRDSAMYRCASSLARLAGEYEQYFGPGTRLTVT.

The chain links TRBV4-1 to TRBJ1-2; TRBD1 might be the D (6 bases). The CDR3 is made up of 17 amino acids. Germline CDR1 and CDR2: MGHRA and YSYEKL. V lost 0 bases and J lost 4, with 18 bases in between. This chain's CDR3 is CASSQDLGQLFAYGYTF. Written as DNA, the CDR3 is TGCGCCAGCAGCCAAGATCTCGGACAGCTTTTCGCCTATGGCTACACCTTC.

The chain employs TRBV11-3 and TRBJ2-3; D call uncertain. Germline-derived CDR1 and CDR2 are SGHNT and YENEEA. The V and J ends lost 4 bases and 4 bases respectively, with 15 bases between them. CDR3 length: 15 residues. CDR3 residues: CASSSTLDGADTQYF. Here the CDR3 DNA reads TGTGCCAGCAGCTCGACCCTAGACGGCGCAGATACGCAGTATTTT.

The J gene is TRBJ2-7, the V gene TRBV7-2; the match to TRBD2 covers 9 bases. The trim removed 3 bases at V and 3 bases at J, leaving 12 bases unmatched. This CDR3 is 17 amino acids long. Germline-derived CDR1 and CDR2 are SGHTA and FQGNSA. This chain's CDR3 is CASSFPRLAALDYEQYF. The CDR3 DNA sequence: TGTGCCAGCAGCTTCCCACGACTAGCGGCACTAGACTACGAGCAGTACTTC.

The chain links TRBV29-1 to TRBJ1-2, with D tentatively TRBD1 (6 bases). With 7 bases removed from V and 1 base from J, the gap between germline ends came to 7 bases. The CDR3 is made up of 11 amino acids. CDR1 and CDR2 (germline): SQVTM, ANQGSEA. The CDR3 is CSADSNYGYTF. The CDR3 nucleotides are TGCAGCGCGGACAGTAACTATGGCTACACCTTC.

The chain carries TRBV9 and TRBJ2-5; 8 bases line up with TRBD2. The ends lost 3 bases at V and 4 bases at J; junction bases unmatched: 11. From germline, CDR1 is SGDLS and CDR2 YYNGEE. The CDR3 extends over 16 amino acids. The CDR3 spells CASSDHSGAGRETQYF. The CDR3 DNA is TGTGCCAGCAGCGATCATAGCGGGGCTGGCCGAGAGACCCAGTACTTC.

The CDR3 loop is CASSLDRSLKWDNEQFF. The CDR3 DNA sequence: TGCGCCAGCAGCTTGGACAGGTCCCTCAAGTGGGACAATGAGCAGTTCTTC. The chain has TRBV5-1 and TRBJ2-1; perhaps TRBD1 as D (5 bases). This CDR3 spans 17 amino acids. V shed 0 bases and J shed 5 bases, with 18 bases lying between them. CDR1 SGHRS and CDR2 YFSETQ come from the germline V gene.

This clone was found a few times. Written as DNA, the CDR3 is TGTGCCAGCTCAAGGGGTAAAGCTTTCTTT. The encoded protein is CASSRGKAFF. The genes are TRBV6-6 and TRBJ1-1; D possibly corresponds to TRBD1 (5 bases). Germline values: CDR1 MNHNY, CDR2 SVGAGI (reference sequence). The CDR3 extends over 10 amino acids. The germline V and J ends were trimmed by 8 bases and 9 bases, with 10 bases remaining between them.

This clone was observed once. The junction shows a germline mismatch at one end, possibly a read error. V gene TRBV7-9 combines with J gene TRBJ1-1, with D possibly TRBD1 on 6 matching bases. The CDR3 has 10 residues. From germline, CDR1 is SEHNR and CDR2 FQNEAQ (reference sequence). CDR3 amino acids: CSSRGEKAFF. The CDR3 region has the DNA TGTTCCAGCAGGGGAGAAAAAGCTTTCTTT.

The chain uses TRBV4-1 and TRBJ1-1; D uncertain. Germline V gives CDR1 MGHRA, CDR2 YSYEKL. This CDR3 contains 14 residues. Deletions cut 1 base from V and 1 base from J, with 7 bases between. CDR3: CASSQVLENTEAFF. The DNA for the CDR3 is TGCGCCAGCAGCCAAGTATTAGAGAACACTGAAGCTTTCTTT.

The chain is built from TRBV7-3 and TRBJ2-2; 10 bases align to TRBD1. This CDR3 spans 18 amino acids. Per the germline V gene, CDR1 is SGHTA and CDR2 is FQGTGA. With 5 bases clipped from V and 0 bases from J, the junction kept 9 bases outside the gene matches. The CDR3 DNA follows: TGTGCCAGCAGCCAGAAGACAGGGGGCCTCCCGAACACCGGGGAGCTGTTTTTT. It encodes CASSQKTGGLPNTGELFF.

This clone was detected only a few times. The rearrangement joins TRBV5-4 to TRBJ2-7; the match to TRBD2 covers 8 bases. V dropped 4 bases and J dropped 4; count of bases not matched to a gene: 10. Per the germline V gene, CDR1 is SGHNT and CDR2 is YYREEE (reference sequence). The CDR3 covers 15 residues. CDR3 sequence: CASSRIGGGNYEQYF. CDR3 bases: TGTGCCAGCAGCCGGATAGGCGGGGGGAATTACGAGCAGTACTTC.

The V and J genes are TRBV19 and TRBJ1-4; TRBD1 agrees at 8 bases. Germline V gene sequence: CDR1 LNHDA, CDR2 SQIVND (reference sequence). The CDR3 extends over 15 amino acids. V shed 5 bases, J shed 5 bases, and the junction held 7 bases outside the gene matches. CDR3 residues: CASSVQGARNEKLFF. The CDR3 bases are TGTGCCAGTAGTGTCCAGGGGGCGCGAAATGAAAAACTGTTTTTT.